The sequence of this T cell receptor (beta chain) was determined in a study of beta chain features in type 1 diabetes. Study findings and constraints: Although PCR might favor shorter templates, it would do so equally in patients and controls. A moderate, significant TCRB CDR3 shortening appeared in type 1 diabetes across four CD4+ subsets. Naive, central memory and Treg TCRB repertoires seemed to resemble each other more closely in patients than they did in healthy donors.

Every bit of the isolated RNA underwent reverse transcription, so sequencing read expressed TCRB transcripts. Method: immunoSEQ multiplex PCR; TCRdb's copy keeps in-frame clones and lacks some. The table lists 65,000 to 85,000 clones, roughly 50% of them singletons. The CDR3 length is 13 residues. Trimming removed 3 bases from V and 6 bases from J; junction bases left unmatched: 3. The germline gives CDR1 SGHNT, CDR2 YYREEE (reference sequence). As regards this clone: Its antigen is still unknown.

This receptor was identified in a man aged 25-45 years with type 1 diabetes. The rearrangement joins TRBV5-4 to TRBJ2-3; 8 bases map to TRBD1. Specimen: central memory CD4+ T cells from blood. CDR3 sequence reads: CASSSWTGDTQYF. CDR3 coding DNA: TGTGCCAGCAGCTCCTGGACAGGGGATACGCAGTATTTT.